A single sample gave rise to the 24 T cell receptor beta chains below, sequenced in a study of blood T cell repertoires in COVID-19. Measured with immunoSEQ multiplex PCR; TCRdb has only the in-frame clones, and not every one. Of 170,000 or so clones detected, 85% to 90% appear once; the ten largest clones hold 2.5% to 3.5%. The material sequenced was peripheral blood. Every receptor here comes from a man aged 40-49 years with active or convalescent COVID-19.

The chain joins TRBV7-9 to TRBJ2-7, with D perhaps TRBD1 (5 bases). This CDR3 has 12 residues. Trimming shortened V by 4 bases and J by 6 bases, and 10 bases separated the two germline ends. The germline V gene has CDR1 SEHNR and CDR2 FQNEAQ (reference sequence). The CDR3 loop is CASSSVRVEQYF. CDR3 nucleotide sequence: TGTGCCAGCAGCTCAGTCAGGGTCGAGCAGTACTTC.

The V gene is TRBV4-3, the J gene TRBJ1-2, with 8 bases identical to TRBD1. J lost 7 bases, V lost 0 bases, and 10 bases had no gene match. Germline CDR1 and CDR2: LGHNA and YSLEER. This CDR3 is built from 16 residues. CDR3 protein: CASSQDRAGGDGGYTF. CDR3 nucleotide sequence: TGCGCCAGCAGCCAAGATCGGGCAGGGGGCGATGGTGGCTACACCTTC.

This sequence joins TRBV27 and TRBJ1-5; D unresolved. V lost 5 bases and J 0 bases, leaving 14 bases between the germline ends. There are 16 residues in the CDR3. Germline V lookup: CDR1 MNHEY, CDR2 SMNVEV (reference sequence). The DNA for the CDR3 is TGTGCCAGCAGTCCTGCAGGATCCTATAGCAATCAGCCCCAGCATTTT. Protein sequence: CASSPAGSYSNQPQHF.

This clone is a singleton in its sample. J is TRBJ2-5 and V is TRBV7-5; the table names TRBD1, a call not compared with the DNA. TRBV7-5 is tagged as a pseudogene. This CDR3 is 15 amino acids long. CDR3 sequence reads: CARSLLQGARKTQYF. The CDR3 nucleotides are TGTGCCAGAAGCTTACTACAGGGGGCGAGGAAGACCCAGTACTTC.

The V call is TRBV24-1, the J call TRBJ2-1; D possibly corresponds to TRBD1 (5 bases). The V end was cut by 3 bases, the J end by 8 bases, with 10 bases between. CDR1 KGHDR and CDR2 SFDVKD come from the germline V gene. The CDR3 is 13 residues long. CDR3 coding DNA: TGTGCCACCAGTGATGTCAGGGATGATGAGCAGTTCTTC. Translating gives CATSDVRDDEQFF.

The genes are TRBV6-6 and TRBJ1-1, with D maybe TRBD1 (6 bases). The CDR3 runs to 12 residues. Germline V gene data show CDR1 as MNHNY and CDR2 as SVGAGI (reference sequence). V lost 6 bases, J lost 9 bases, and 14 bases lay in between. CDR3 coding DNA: TGTGCCAGCAGCTCGACCGGGGGGCAAGCTTTCTTT. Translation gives CASSSTGGQAFF.

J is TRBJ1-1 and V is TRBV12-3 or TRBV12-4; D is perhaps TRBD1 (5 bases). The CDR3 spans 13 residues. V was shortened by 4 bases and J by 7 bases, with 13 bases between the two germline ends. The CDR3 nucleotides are TGTGCCAGCAGTTCCAGGGAAAGGGGTGAAGCTTTCTTT. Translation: CASSSRERGEAFF.

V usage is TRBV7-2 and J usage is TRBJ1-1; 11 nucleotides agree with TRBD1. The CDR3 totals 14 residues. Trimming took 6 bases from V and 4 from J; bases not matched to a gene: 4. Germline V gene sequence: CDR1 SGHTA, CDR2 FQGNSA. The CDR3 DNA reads TGTGCCAGCAGTACGGGGACAGGGGGCACTGAAGCTTTCTTT. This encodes CASSTGTGGTEAFF. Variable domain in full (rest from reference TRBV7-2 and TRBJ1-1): GAGVSQSPSNKVTEKGKDVELRCDPISGHTALYWYRQSLGQGLEFLIYFQGNSAPDKSGLPSDRFSAERTGGSVSTLTIQRTQQEDSAVYLCASSTGTGGTEAFFGQGTRLTVV.

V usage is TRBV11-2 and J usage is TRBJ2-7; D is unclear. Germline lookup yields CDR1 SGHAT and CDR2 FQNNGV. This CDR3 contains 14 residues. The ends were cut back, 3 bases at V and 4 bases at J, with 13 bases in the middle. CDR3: CASSFAPGWYEQYF. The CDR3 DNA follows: TGTGCCAGCAGCTTCGCCCCGGGTTGGTACGAGCAGTACTTC.

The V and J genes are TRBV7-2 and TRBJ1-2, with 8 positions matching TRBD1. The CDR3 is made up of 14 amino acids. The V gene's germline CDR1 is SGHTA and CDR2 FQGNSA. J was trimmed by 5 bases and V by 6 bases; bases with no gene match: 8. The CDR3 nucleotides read TGTGCCAGCAGTCCGGACAGGGTTGGATATGGCTACACCTTC. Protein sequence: CASSPDRVGYGYTF.

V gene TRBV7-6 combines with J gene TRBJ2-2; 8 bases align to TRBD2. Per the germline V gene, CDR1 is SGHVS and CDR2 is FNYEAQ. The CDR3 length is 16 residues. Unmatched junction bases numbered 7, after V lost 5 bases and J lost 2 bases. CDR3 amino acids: CASSPQAGVNTGELFF. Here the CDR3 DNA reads TGTGCCAGCAGCCCCCAAGCGGGAGTCAACACCGGGGAGCTGTTTTTT.

CDR3 sequence (DNA): TGTGCCAGCAGAACGGGGGACAGGGCACCAAGTGCTTTAAACACTGAAGCTTTCTTT. This codes for CASRTGDRAPSALNTEAFF. The chain uses TRBV28 and TRBJ1-1; 9 nucleotides align to TRBD1. V lost 6 bases to trimming and J lost 2 bases; unmatched junction nucleotides: 19. The length of the CDR3 is 19 residues. From germline, CDR1 is MDHEN and CDR2 SYDVKM.

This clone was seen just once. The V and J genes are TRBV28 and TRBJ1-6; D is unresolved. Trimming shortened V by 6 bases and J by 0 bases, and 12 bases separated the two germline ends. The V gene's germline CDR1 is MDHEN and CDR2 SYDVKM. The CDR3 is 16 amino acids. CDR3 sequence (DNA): TGTGCCAGCAGGAACTCCAAGAGCTCCTATAATTCACCCCTCCACTTT. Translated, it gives CASRNSKSSYNSPLHF.

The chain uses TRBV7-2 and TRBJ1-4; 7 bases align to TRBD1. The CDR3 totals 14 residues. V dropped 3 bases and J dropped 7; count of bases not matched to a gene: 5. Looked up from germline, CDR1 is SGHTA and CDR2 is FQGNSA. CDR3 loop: CASSLGQGGEKLFF. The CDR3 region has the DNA TGTGCCAGCAGCTTGGGGCAGGGGGGTGAAAAACTGTTTTTT.

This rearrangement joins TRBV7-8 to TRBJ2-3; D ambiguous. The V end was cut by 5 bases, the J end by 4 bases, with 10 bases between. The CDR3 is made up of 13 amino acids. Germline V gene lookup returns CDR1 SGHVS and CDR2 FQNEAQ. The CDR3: CASSRMKPDTQYF. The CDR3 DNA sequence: TGTGCCAGCAGCCGTATGAAGCCAGATACGCAGTATTTT.

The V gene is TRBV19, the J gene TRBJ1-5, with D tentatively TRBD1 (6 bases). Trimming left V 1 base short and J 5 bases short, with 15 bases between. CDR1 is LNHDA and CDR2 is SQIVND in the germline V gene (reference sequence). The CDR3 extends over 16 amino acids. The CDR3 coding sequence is TGTGCCAGTAGTATAGTTGATGGCAGGGGATATCAGCCCCAGCATTTT. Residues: CASSIVDGRGYQPQHF.

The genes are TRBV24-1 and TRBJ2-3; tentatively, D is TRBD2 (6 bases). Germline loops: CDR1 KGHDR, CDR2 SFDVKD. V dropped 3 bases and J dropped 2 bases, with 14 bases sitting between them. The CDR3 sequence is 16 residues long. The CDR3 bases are TGTGCCACCAGTGATATGACGGCGGGGAACACAGATACGCAGTATTTT. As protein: CATSDMTAGNTDTQYF.

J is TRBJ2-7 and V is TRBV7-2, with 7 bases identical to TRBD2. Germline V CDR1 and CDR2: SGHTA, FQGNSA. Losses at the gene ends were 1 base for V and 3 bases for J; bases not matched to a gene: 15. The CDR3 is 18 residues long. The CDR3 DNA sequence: TGTGCCAGCAGCTTAGGCCCGGGGGGAGGTCTAAGGAGCTACGAGCAGTACTTC. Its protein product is CASSLGPGGGLRSYEQYF.

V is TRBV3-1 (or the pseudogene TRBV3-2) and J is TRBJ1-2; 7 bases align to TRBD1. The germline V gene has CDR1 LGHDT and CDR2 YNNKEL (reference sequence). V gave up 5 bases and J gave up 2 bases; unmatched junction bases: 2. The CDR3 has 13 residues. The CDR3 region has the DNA TGTGCCAGCAGCTGGGACAGCAACTATGGCTACACCTTC. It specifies CASSWDSNYGYTF.

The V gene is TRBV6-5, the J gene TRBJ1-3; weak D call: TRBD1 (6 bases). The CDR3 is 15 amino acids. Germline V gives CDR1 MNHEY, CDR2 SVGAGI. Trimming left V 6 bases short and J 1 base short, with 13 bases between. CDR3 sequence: CASRRDILSGNTIYF. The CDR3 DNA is TGTGCCAGCAGACGGGACATTCTTTCTGGAAACACCATATATTTT.

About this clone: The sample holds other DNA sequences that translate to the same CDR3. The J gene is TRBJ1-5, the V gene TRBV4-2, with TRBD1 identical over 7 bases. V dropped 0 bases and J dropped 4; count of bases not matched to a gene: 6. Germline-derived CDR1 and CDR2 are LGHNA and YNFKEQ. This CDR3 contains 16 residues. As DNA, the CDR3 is TGTGCCAGCAGCCAAGATCCCCAGGGGGGAAATCAGCCCCAGCATTTT. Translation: CASSQDPQGGNQPQHF.

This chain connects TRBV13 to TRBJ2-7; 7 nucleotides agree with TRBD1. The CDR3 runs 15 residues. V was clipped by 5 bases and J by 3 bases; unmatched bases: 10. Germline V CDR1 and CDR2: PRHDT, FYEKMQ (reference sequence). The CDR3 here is CASSQDRVGLYEQYF. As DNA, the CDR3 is TGTGCCAGCAGCCAAGACAGGGTAGGTCTCTACGAGCAGTACTTC.

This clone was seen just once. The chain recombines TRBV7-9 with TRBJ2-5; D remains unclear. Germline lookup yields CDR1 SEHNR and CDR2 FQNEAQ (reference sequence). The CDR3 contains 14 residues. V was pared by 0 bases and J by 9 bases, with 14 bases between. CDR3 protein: CASSLAGSESAQYF. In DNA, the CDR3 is TGTGCCAGCAGCTTAGCAGGCAGCGAGTCGGCCCAGTACTTC. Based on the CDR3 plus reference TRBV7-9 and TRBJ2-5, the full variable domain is DTGVSQNPRHKITKRGQNVTFRCDPISEHNRLYWYRQTLGQGPEFLTYFQNEAQLEKSRLLSDRFSAERPKGSFSTLEIQRTEQGDSAMYLCASSLAGSESAQYFGPGTRLLVL.

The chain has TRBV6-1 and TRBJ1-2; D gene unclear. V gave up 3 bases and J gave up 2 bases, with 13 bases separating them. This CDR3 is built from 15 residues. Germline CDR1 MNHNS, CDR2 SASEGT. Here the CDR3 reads CASSDKAGLNYGYTF. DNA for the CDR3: TGTGCCAGCAGTGACAAGGCAGGCCTAAACTATGGCTACACCTTC.